This passage covers 9 T cell receptor beta chains from one sample sequenced in a study of blood T cell repertoires in COVID-19. Produced via immunoSEQ multiplex PCR; TCRdb's table is partial and in-frame only. The sample has 45,000 or so clones; roughly 89% are singletons. The sample taken for sequencing was peripheral blood. These receptors originate from a man aged 35 to 55 with COVID-19, enrolled during active disease.

The chain has TRBV19 and TRBJ1-1, with D perhaps TRBD1 (6 bases). Germline CDR1 and CDR2: LNHDA and SQIVND (reference sequence). Between the trimmed V and J ends, which lost 2 bases and 3 bases, there was a span of 13 bases. The CDR3 consists of 15 residues. The CDR3 is CASSINRAGDTEAFF. The CDR3 DNA reads TGTGCCAGTAGTATAAATCGGGCAGGGGACACTGAAGCTTTCTTT.

The chain is built from TRBV11-2 and TRBJ1-1; TRBD1 is a possible D gene (5 bases). CDR1 is SGHAT, CDR2 FQNNGV, per germline. The germline V and J ends were trimmed by 1 base and 0 bases, with 12 bases remaining between them. The CDR3 has 16 amino acids. The CDR3 protein is CASSLATGRMNTEAFF. In DNA, the CDR3 is TGTGCCAGCAGCTTAGCCACAGGTCGGATGAACACTGAAGCTTTCTTT.

The chain carries TRBV9 and TRBJ1-1; D is perhaps TRBD1 (5 bases). Trimming left V 10 bases short and J 4 bases short, with 17 bases between. The CDR3 has 13 amino acids. Germline-derived CDR1 and CDR2 are SGDLS and YYNGEE. The CDR3 here is CARVGGFGTEAFF. CDR3 sequence (DNA): TGTGCCCGCGTGGGGGGATTCGGCACTGAAGCTTTCTTT. The entire variable domain, with the rest obtained from reference TRBV9 and TRBJ1-1, is as follows: DSGVTQTPKHLITATGQRVTLRCSPRSGDLSVYWYQQSLDQGLQFLIQYYNGEERAKGNILERFSAQQFPDLHSELNLSSLELGDSALYFCARVGGFGTEAFFGQGTRLTVV.

This chain connects TRBV19 to TRBJ2-2; D is perhaps TRBD2 (5 bases). This CDR3 comprises 13 residues. Looked up from germline, CDR1 is LNHDA and CDR2 is SQIVND (reference sequence). Trimming took 2 bases from V and 7 from J, leaving 8 bases between them. CDR3 protein: CASSIREIGELFF. CDR3 nucleotides: TGTGCCAGTAGTATAAGGGAGATCGGGGAGCTGTTTTTT.

The chain joins TRBV10-2 to TRBJ1-2, with 8 nucleotides matching TRBD1. Germline V gene lookup returns CDR1 WSHSY and CDR2 SAAADI. V shed 3 bases, J shed 4 bases, and the junction held 1 base outside the gene matches. The CDR3 is 13 residues long. The CDR3 DNA is TGCGCCAGCAGTGAAACAGGGGGCTATGGCTACACCTTC. This translates into CASSETGGYGYTF.

V and J are TRBV10-3 and TRBJ2-1; 12 bases are shared with TRBD2. The CDR3 covers 16 residues. Per the germline V gene, CDR1 is ENHRY and CDR2 is SYGVKD. V lost 0 bases and J lost 8; bases outside the gene matches: 5. This CDR3 reads CAISESTLAGGHEQFF. In DNA form, the CDR3 reads TGTGCCATCAGTGAGTCCACCCTAGCGGGGGGGCATGAGCAGTTCTTC.

The chain joins TRBV6-5 to TRBJ1-2, with TRBD1 as a possible D gene (6 bases). The V and J ends lost 8 bases and 4 bases respectively, with 14 bases between them. Germline V gene sequence: CDR1 MNHEY, CDR2 SVGAGI. The CDR3 runs to 13 residues. The CDR3 DNA reads as TGTGCCAGCCCGTGGGGGGGCTTCTATGGCTACACCTTC. Translated, it gives CASPWGGFYGYTF.

The V and J genes are TRBV12-3 or TRBV12-4 and TRBJ1-1; D gene uncertain. This CDR3 comprises 13 residues. Trimming stripped 7 bases from V and 1 base from J, with 10 bases between. The CDR3 loop reads CASIQGENTEAFF. The CDR3 region has the DNA TGTGCCAGCATACAAGGAGAGAACACTGAAGCTTTCTTT.

The CDR3 region is CASSFPGQVMDYGYTF. The CDR3 nucleotides are TGTGCCAGCAGTTTCCCTGGACAGGTAATGGACTATGGCTACACCTTC. V usage is TRBV28 and J usage is TRBJ1-2; 7 bases are a match to TRBD1. V lost 3 bases and J lost 3; bases outside the gene matches: 10. This CDR3 region has 16 residues. CDR1 MDHEN and CDR2 SYDVKM come from the germline V gene.